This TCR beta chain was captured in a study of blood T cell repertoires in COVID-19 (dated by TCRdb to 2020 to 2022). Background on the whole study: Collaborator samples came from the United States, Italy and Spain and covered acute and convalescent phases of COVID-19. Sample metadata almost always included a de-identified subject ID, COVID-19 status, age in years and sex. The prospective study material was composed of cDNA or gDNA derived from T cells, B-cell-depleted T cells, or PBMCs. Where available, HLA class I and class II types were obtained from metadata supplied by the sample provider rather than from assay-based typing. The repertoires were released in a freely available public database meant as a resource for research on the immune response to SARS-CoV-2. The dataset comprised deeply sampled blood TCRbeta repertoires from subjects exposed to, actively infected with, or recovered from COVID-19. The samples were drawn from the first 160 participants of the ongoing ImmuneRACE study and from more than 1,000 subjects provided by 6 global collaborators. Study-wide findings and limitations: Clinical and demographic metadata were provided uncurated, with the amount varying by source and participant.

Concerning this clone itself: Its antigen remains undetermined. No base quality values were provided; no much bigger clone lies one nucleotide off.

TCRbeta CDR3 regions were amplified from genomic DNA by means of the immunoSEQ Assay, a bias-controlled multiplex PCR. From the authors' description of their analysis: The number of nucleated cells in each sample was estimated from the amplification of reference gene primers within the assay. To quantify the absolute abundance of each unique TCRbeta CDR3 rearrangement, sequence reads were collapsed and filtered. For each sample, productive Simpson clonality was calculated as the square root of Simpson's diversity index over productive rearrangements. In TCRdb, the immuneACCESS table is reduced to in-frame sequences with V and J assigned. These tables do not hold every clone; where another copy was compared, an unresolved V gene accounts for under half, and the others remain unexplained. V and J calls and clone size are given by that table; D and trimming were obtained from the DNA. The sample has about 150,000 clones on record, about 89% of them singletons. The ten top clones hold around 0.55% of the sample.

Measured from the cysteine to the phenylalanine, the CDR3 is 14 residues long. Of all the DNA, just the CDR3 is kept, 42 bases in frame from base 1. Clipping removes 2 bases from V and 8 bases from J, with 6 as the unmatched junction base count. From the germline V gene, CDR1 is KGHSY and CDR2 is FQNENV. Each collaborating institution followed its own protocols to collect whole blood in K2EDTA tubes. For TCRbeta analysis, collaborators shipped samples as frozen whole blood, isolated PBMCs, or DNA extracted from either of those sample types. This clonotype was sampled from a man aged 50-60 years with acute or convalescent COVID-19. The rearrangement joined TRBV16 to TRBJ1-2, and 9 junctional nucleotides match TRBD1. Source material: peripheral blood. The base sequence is TGTGCCAGCAGCCAACCACAGGGGGCCGGGGGCTACACCTTC. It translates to CASSQPQGAGGYTF.